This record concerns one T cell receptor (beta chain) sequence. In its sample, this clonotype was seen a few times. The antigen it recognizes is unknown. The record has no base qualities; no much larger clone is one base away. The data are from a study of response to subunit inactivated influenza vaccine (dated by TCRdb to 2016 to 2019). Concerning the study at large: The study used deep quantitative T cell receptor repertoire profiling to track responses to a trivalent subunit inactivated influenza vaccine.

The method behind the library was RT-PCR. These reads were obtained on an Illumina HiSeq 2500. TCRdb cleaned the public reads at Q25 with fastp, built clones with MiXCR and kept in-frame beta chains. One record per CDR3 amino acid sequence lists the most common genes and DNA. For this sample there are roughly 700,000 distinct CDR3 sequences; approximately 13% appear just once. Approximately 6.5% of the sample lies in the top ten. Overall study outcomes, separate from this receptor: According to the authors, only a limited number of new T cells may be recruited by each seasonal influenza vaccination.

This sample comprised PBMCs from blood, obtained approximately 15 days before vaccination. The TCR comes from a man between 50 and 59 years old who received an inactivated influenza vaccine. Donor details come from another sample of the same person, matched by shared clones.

The CDR3 corresponds to CATSDLLANTGELFF. The nucleotide sequence is TGTGCCACCAGTGATTTGCTCGCGAACACCGGGGAGCTGTTTTTT. This receptor chain uses TRBV24-1 and TRBJ2-2; the D gene is not confidently resolved. V is clipped by 0 bases and J by 0 bases, and the sequence between their germline boundaries is 4 bases long. From a lookup of the germline V gene, CDR1 and CDR2 are KGHDR and SFDVKD. The CDR3 contains 15 residues, cysteine and phenylalanine counted. Kept here is only the CDR3 DNA, which spans 45 bases and is read in frame from base 1.